The 26 T cell receptor beta chains below come from one sample, sequenced in a study of shared clonotypes between healthy human individuals. Sequencing was performed with immunoSEQ multiplex PCR; in TCRdb, only in-frame clones are kept and a portion is missing. The sample has roughly 1,000,000 clones; 70% to 80% are singletons. Material: memory CD4+ T cells from PBMCs. Subset defined: CD45RA-negative fraction. Every receptor here comes from a man aged 18 to 35 in good health. Some clones in this sample may be carry-over from other donors' samples.

The sample holds a few counts of this clone. The chain couples TRBV2 to TRBJ2-1, with 10 bases identical to TRBD2. With 2 bases clipped from V and 2 bases from J, the junction kept 0 bases outside the gene matches. CDR3 length equals 15 residues. Germline CDR1 SNHLY, CDR2 FYNNEI. CDR3 loop: CASSELAGAYNEQFF. CDR3 nucleotides: TGTGCCAGCAGTGAACTAGCGGGAGCCTACAATGAGCAGTTCTTC.

A few counts support this clone. The chain links TRBV6-5 to TRBJ2-7; TRBD2 matches at 10 bases. The CDR3 loop spans 14 amino acids. Germline V lookup: CDR1 MNHEY, CDR2 SVGAGI. V dropped 7 bases and J dropped 2; count of bases not matched to a gene: 5. The CDR3 reads CASTLSGRAYEQYF. In nucleotides, the CDR3 is TGTGCCAGCACCCTAAGCGGGAGGGCCTACGAGCAGTACTTC.

The CDR3 spells CASSKRAGGAVDVAFF. CDR3 DNA sequence: TGTGCCAGCAGCAAAAGAGCCGGTGGGGCGGTAGACGTAGCTTTCTTT. The V and J genes are TRBV7-3 and TRBJ1-1, with a possible D match to TRBD1 (5 bases). The germline V gene encodes CDR1 SGHTA and CDR2 FQGTGA. Deletions cut 5 bases from V and 10 bases from J, with 26 bases between. This CDR3 comprises 16 residues.

DNA for the CDR3: TGTGCCAGCAGCTTAGAGCGACTAGAGGGCAATGAGCAGTTCTTC. Amino acids: CASSLERLEGNEQFF. The chain links TRBV9 to TRBJ2-1, with a possible D match to TRBD2 (6 bases). The CDR3 has 15 residues. Looked up from germline, CDR1 is SGDLS and CDR2 is YYNGEE. V was trimmed by 4 bases and J by 6 bases, leaving 17 bases between them.

The chain couples TRBV29-1 to TRBJ2-1; tentatively, D is TRBD1 (6 bases). This CDR3 has 12 amino acids. V lost 1 base and J 8 bases, leaving 9 bases between the germline ends. Germline CDR1 is SQVTM and CDR2 is ANQGSEA. CDR3 coding DNA: TGCAGCGTTGAAGTTGGGGGCGATGAGCAGTTCTTC. Protein sequence: CSVEVGGDEQFF.

The table lists this clone with many counts. The chain joins TRBV7-6 to TRBJ2-7; weak D call: TRBD2 (5 bases). There are 13 residues in the CDR3. Germline values: CDR1 SGHVS, CDR2 FNYEAQ. Trimming shortened V by 5 bases and J by 2 bases, and 10 bases separated the two germline ends. CDR3 bases: TGTGCCAGCAGCAGAACTAGGGCCTACGAGCAGTACTTC. Protein product: CASSRTRAYEQYF.

The chain employs TRBV6-4 and TRBJ1-4; TRBD1 is a possible D gene (5 bases). Germline V lookup: CDR1 MRHNA, CDR2 SNTAGT. CDR3 size: 19 residues. Trimming stripped 6 bases from V and 0 bases from J, with 23 bases between. The CDR3 coding sequence is TGTGCCAGCAGGACCAACCTAGACCTCGACAGTGCAACTAATGAAAAACTGTTTTTT. Translation gives CASRTNLDLDSATNEKLFF.

In regard to this clone: At the DNA level, this CDR3 is encoded by other sequences in the same sample as well. The V call is TRBV5-1, the J call TRBJ2-3; no definite D call. The V end was cut by 0 bases, the J end by 6 bases, with 5 bases between. Germline CDR1 is SGHRS and CDR2 is YFSETQ. This CDR3 region has 12 residues. CDR3 in DNA: TGCGCCAGCAGCTTGGAAGGGGATACGCAGTATTTT. It encodes CASSLEGDTQYF.

In its sample, this clone was seen many times. This rearrangement joins TRBV5-6 to TRBJ2-7; D possibly corresponds to TRBD2 (5 bases). The CDR3 has 13 residues. Germline loops: CDR1 SGHDT, CDR2 YYEEEE. The ends were cut back, 4 bases at V and 3 bases at J, with 11 bases in the middle. This chain's CDR3 is CASSRTSFYEQYF. The DNA of the CDR3 is TGTGCCAGCAGCCGTACTAGTTTCTACGAGCAGTACTTC.

This clone was detected only a few times. The J gene is TRBJ1-3, the V gene TRBV27; D is unresolved. Germline loops: CDR1 MNHEY, CDR2 SMNVEV (reference sequence). The CDR3 is 13 residues long. Trimming cost V 6 bases and J 1 base, with 7 bases left between them. This chain's CDR3 is CASRPGSGNTIYF. The CDR3, as DNA: TGTGCCAGCAGACCCGGGTCTGGAAACACCATATATTTT.

This chain uses TRBV7-3 with TRBJ2-4; TRBD2 agrees at 8 bases. Germline loops: CDR1 SGHTA, CDR2 FQGTGA. Trimming at V came to 3 bases and at J to 0 bases, leaving 7 bases not matched to a gene. CDR3 length: 17 amino acids. The CDR3 loop reads CASSFLGGAAAKNIQYF. The DNA of the CDR3 is TGTGCCAGCAGCTTTCTCGGGGGGGCTGCAGCCAAAAACATTCAGTACTTC.

This chain connects TRBV9 to TRBJ2-2, with 7 positions matching TRBD2. CDR1 SGDLS and CDR2 YYNGEE come from the germline V gene. The CDR3 extends over 19 amino acids. The V and J ends lost 0 bases and 4 bases, in that order; junction bases with no gene match: 15. CDR3 DNA sequence: TGTGCCAGCAGCGTAGCTCCGGGGCGGTCTAGCGGAATCACCGGGGAGCTGTTTTTT. Translating gives CASSVAPGRSSGITGELFF. The full variable domain, completed using reference TRBV9 and TRBJ2-2, is DSGVTQTPKHLITATGQRVTLRCSPRSGDLSVYWYQQSLDQGLQFLIQYYNGEERAKGNILERFSAQQFPDLHSELNLSSLELGDSALYFCASSVAPGRSSGITGELFFGEGSRLTVL.

V and J are TRBV5-1 and TRBJ2-7, with no clear D. CDR1 and CDR2 (germline): SGHRS, YFSETQ. The CDR3 runs to 14 residues. V was shortened by 0 bases and J by 0 bases, with 7 bases between the two germline ends. CDR3 coding DNA: TGCGCCAGCAGCTTGGACACCCACTCCTACGAGCAGTACTTC. Translated: CASSLDTHSYEQYF.

Concerning this clone itself: The junction does not match germline at one end; this may be a read error. The chain recombines TRBV14 with TRBJ1-2; D not certain. Germline CDR1 reads SGHDN; CDR2 reads FVKESK. The CDR3 has 12 residues. This CDR3 is CASSQDTRTTLF. CDR3 coding DNA: TGTGCCAGCAGCCAAGATACTCGCACCACCCTCTTC. Variable domain in full (rest from reference TRBV14 and TRBJ1-2): EAGVTQFPSHSVIEKGQTVTLRCDPISGHDNLYWYRRVMGKEIKFLLHFVKESKQDESGMPNNRFLAERTGGTYSTLKVQPAELEDSGVYFCASSQDTRTTLFGSGTRLTVV.

The genes are TRBV6-1 and TRBJ1-6; 7 nucleotides agree with TRBD1. This CDR3 is 14 amino acids long. V lost 10 bases, J lost 5 bases, and 8 bases stayed unmatched. From germline, CDR1 is MNHNS and CDR2 SASEGT. CDR3 bases: TGTGCCATACACTCAGACAGGGATAATTCACCCCTCCACTTT. Encoded protein: CAIHSDRDNSPLHF.

J is TRBJ1-4 and V is TRBV15; D is uncertain. Germline V lookup: CDR1 LNHNV, CDR2 YYDKDF (reference sequence). The CDR3 spans 13 residues. V was cut by 7 bases and J by 8 bases, with 14 bases left in between. CDR3 DNA sequence: TGTGCCACCACCCGAGGGTCCGGGGAAAAACTGTTTTTT. Its protein product is CATTRGSGEKLFF.

This clone was detected a few times. The gene calls are TRBV30 and TRBJ1-4; 7 bases fit TRBD1. The junction had 1 base not matched to a gene; V was cut back by 3 bases and J by 3 bases. Germline CDR1 GTSNPN, CDR2 SVGIG (reference sequence). The length of the CDR3 is 13 residues. This chain's CDR3 is CAWRGTANEKLFF. Written as DNA, the CDR3 is TGTGCCTGGAGGGGGACAGCTAATGAAAAACTGTTTTTT.

The chain links TRBV5-1 to TRBJ2-5; D uncertain. This CDR3 has 12 residues. V lost 3 bases and J 5 bases, leaving 8 bases between the germline ends. Germline loops: CDR1 SGHRS, CDR2 YFSETQ. The CDR3 bases are TGCGCCAGCAGCTATGAAGGGGAGACCCAGTACTTC. Translated, it gives CASSYEGETQYF.

The chain is built from TRBV6-4 and TRBJ1-2; no clear D. CDR3 size: 15 residues. Trimming shortened V by 5 bases and J by 0 bases, and 13 bases separated the two germline ends. The germline gives CDR1 MRHNA, CDR2 SNTAGT. CDR3 sequence: CASSPALFSNYGYTF. DNA for the CDR3: TGTGCCAGCAGTCCTGCACTGTTTTCTAACTATGGCTACACCTTC.

This rearrangement joins TRBV30 to TRBJ2-3; 7 nucleotides align to TRBD1. Germline V gene sequence: CDR1 GTSNPN, CDR2 SVGIG (reference sequence). With V trimmed by 8 bases and J by 4 bases, 18 bases remained unmatched. The CDR3 runs 16 residues. CDR3 protein: CARTPGQLSVPDTQYF. CDR3 DNA: TGTGCCCGCACTCCGGGACAGCTATCGGTACCAGATACGCAGTATTTT.

V is TRBV5-1 and J is TRBJ1-4; D is possibly TRBD1 (5 bases). The CDR3 extends over 13 amino acids. Germline assignment: CDR1 SGHRS and CDR2 YFSETQ. V was pared by 5 bases and J by 5 bases, with 10 bases between. CDR3 amino acids: CASSQGPNEKLFF. The CDR3 DNA follows: TGCGCCAGCAGTCAGGGTCCGAATGAAAAACTGTTTTTT.

The chain recombines TRBV6-1 with TRBJ2-7; 7 positions match TRBD1. V lost 0 bases to trimming and J lost 2 bases; unmatched junction nucleotides: 7. This CDR3 contains 16 residues. CDR1 is MNHNS, CDR2 SASEGT, per germline. Here the CDR3 reads CASSEAFETGTYEQYF. Written as DNA, the CDR3 is TGTGCCAGCAGTGAAGCCTTTGAGACAGGGACCTACGAGCAGTACTTC.

The V call is TRBV5-4, the J call TRBJ2-1, with D possibly being TRBD2 (7 bases). V lost 5 bases and J 8 bases, leaving 8 bases between the germline ends. Germline V gene lookup returns CDR1 SGHNT and CDR2 YYREEE (reference sequence). The CDR3 consists of 11 residues. CDR3 bases: TGTGCCAGCAGAGGGGGGGATGAGCAGTTCTTC. Amino acids: CASRGGDEQFF.

This clone has more than one count but fewer than ten. This chain connects TRBV10-3 to TRBJ1-1; unclear D gene. Germline-derived CDR1 and CDR2 are ENHRY and SYGVKD. CDR3 size: 14 residues. Trimming stripped 0 bases from V and 3 bases from J, with 8 bases between. The CDR3 DNA sequence: TGTGCCATCAGTGAGTCGTTGGAGTACACTGAAGCTTTCTTT. Amino acids: CAISESLEYTEAFF.

The V call is TRBV7-7, the J call TRBJ2-7, with D possibly being TRBD2 (5 bases). CDR1 and CDR2 (germline): SSHAT, FNYEAQ (reference sequence). The CDR3 runs 13 residues. V was trimmed by 10 bases and J by 2 bases, leaving 15 bases between them. The CDR3 sequence: CATSPLGAYEQYF. The CDR3 DNA follows: TGTGCCACTTCCCCTTTGGGAGCCTACGAGCAGTACTTC.

This chain joins TRBV28 and TRBJ1-3; D gene ambiguous. Germline assignment: CDR1 MDHEN and CDR2 SYDVKM. The CDR3 spans 11 residues. V shed 7 bases and J shed 7 bases, with 8 bases lying between them. As DNA, the CDR3 is TGTGCCAGCAAAATAGGGAACACCATATATTTT. Translation gives CASKIGNTIYF.